Each of the 11 T cell receptor beta chains below was sequenced from the same sample in a study of cytomegalovirus exposure and HLA in healthy donors (dated by TCRdb to the late 2010s). Library preparation was by the immunoSEQ multiplex PCR assay. A mixture of 60 forward primers for TCR Vbeta segments and 13 reverse primers for TCR Jbeta segments was used in the multiplex PCR. TCRdb re-hosts the immuneACCESS table, in-frame sequences only. Its copies lack some clones; in the studies checked, an unresolved V gene accounts for under half of them, and the cause for the rest is not known. The sample contains roughly 180,000 clones, approximately 80% of them found a single time. The ten largest make up 1.5% to 2% of the sample. The sequenced material came from PBMCs. These receptors originate from a young man in good health and CMV-seronegative.

The genes are TRBV6-1 and TRBJ1-5; D possibly corresponds to TRBD1 (5 bases). CDR3 length: 10 amino acids. Germline CDR1 and CDR2: MNHNS and SASEGT. V was clipped by 8 bases and J by 15 bases, with 14 bases between them. This chain's CDR3 is CASLGQGVHF. In DNA, the CDR3 is TGTGCCAGCCTGGGTCAGGGCGTGCATTTT.

V and J are TRBV27 and TRBJ1-2; D unclear. The ends were cut back, 3 bases at V and 4 bases at J, with 9 bases in the middle. Germline V gene data show CDR1 as MNHEY and CDR2 as SMNVEV (reference sequence). The CDR3 runs 13 residues. For the CDR3, the DNA is TGTGCCAGCAGTTTGCGAGAGAGCTATGGCTACACCTTC. Translated, it gives CASSLRESYGYTF.

This clone was found a few times. The V call is TRBV10-3, the J call TRBJ1-1; TRBD1 is a possible D gene (6 bases). Trimming shortened V by 0 bases and J by 5 bases, and 16 bases separated the two germline ends. Germline CDR1 reads ENHRY; CDR2 reads SYGVKD. The CDR3 runs to 16 residues. CDR3 nucleotide sequence: TGTGCCATCAGTGAGTCGAAGGCAGGGGTTGATACTGAAGCTTTCTTT. It yields the protein CAISESKAGVDTEAFF.

The V call is TRBV5-1, the J call TRBJ2-1; D unclear. Germline loops: CDR1 SGHRS, CDR2 YFSETQ. The CDR3 consists of 14 residues. Trimming removed 4 bases from V and 1 base from J, with 9 bases in between. For the CDR3, the DNA is TGCGCCAGCAGCCTCCAACTGTCCTACAATGAGCAGTTCTTC. Its protein is CASSLQLSYNEQFF.

This chain uses TRBV9 with TRBJ2-1; the match to TRBD2 covers 8 bases. The germline V gene encodes CDR1 SGDLS and CDR2 YYNGEE. Losses at the gene ends were 2 bases for V and 5 bases for J; bases not matched to a gene: 6. The CDR3 covers 15 residues. This chain's CDR3 is CASSVSGTRDNEQFF. CDR3 in DNA: TGTGCCAGCAGCGTCTCAGGGACTAGGGACAATGAGCAGTTCTTC. Supplemented by reference TRBV9 and TRBJ2-1, the full variable domain reads DSGVTQTPKHLITATGQRVTLRCSPRSGDLSVYWYQQSLDQGLQFLIQYYNGEERAKGNILERFSAQQFPDLHSELNLSSLELGDSALYFCASSVSGTRDNEQFFGPGTRLTVL.

This clone was recorded once. The chain uses TRBV28 and TRBJ1-2; 10 bases are shared with TRBD1. Per germline, CDR1 MDHEN and CDR2 SYDVKM. This CDR3 spans 15 amino acids. Trimming took 5 bases from V and 2 from J; bases not matched to a gene: 5. The CDR3 protein is CASSPRTGGNYGYTF. CDR3 DNA: TGTGCCAGCAGTCCCAGGACAGGGGGAAACTATGGCTACACCTTC.

The gene calls are TRBV10-2 and TRBJ1-1; D gene ambiguous. The CDR3 is 13 amino acids. V shed 3 bases and J shed 2 bases, with 7 bases lying between them. Germline loops: CDR1 WSHSY, CDR2 SAAADI. The CDR3 reads CASSEGVNTEAFF. In nucleotides, the CDR3 is TGCGCCAGCAGTGAAGGAGTAAACACTGAAGCTTTCTTT.

This sequence joins TRBV30 and TRBJ1-5; D uncertain. The CDR3 loop spans 14 amino acids. Trimming took 2 bases from V and 1 from J, leaving 9 bases between them. In germline, CDR1 is GTSNPN, CDR2 SVGIG (reference sequence). The CDR3 spells CAWSTSGSNQPQHF. In DNA, the CDR3 is TGTGCCTGGAGTACCAGCGGGAGCAATCAGCCCCAGCATTTT.

The chain has TRBV10-3 and TRBJ2-7; no reliable D call. The germline V and J ends were trimmed by 6 bases and 2 bases, with 8 bases remaining between them. CDR3 length equals 12 residues. In germline, CDR1 is ENHRY, CDR2 SYGVKD. CDR3 DNA sequence: TGTGCCATCAGCGCAGAACCCTACGAGCAGTACTTC. This encodes CAISAEPYEQYF.

The J gene is TRBJ1-4, the V gene TRBV27; the D gene is possibly TRBD1 (6 bases). This CDR3 comprises 15 residues. Trimming pared 2 bases from V and 4 bases from J, leaving 11 bases between. Germline CDR1 MNHEY, CDR2 SMNVEV (reference sequence). The CDR3: CASSLRTAVNEKLFF. For the CDR3, the DNA is TGTGCCAGCAGTTTAAGGACAGCCGTTAATGAAAAACTGTTTTTT.

The table lists this clone with a count of one. The chain couples TRBV5-1 to TRBJ2-1; 11 nucleotides align to TRBD2. Germline V gene data show CDR1 as SGHRS and CDR2 as YFSETQ. The CDR3 contains 16 residues. The V gene end was trimmed by 4 bases and the J gene end by 6 bases; junction bases not matched to a gene: 9. CDR3 in amino acids: CASSVGGLAGSNEQFF. DNA of the CDR3: TGCGCCAGCAGCGTGGGTGGACTAGCGGGTTCCAATGAGCAGTTCTTC.